This TCR beta chain was profiled in a study of CD8+ T cells in alopecia areata. Note on this clone: Its antigen is not known.

Notes on the study in general: Clarity of TCR sharing across patients fell short of that in mice, possibly HLA-related. It was lesional scalp, especially alopecia totalis/universalis, that showed higher clonality than normal scalp. The study also sequences resident alphabeta T cells of normal skin in scalp samples.

This CDR3 has 14 amino acids. Germline lookup yields CDR1 SGHDN and CDR2 FVKESK. Between the trimmed V and J ends, which lost 2 bases and 0 bases, there was a span of 5 bases. It was cDNA, reverse transcribed from extracted RNA, that served as the sequencing template. The table came from immunoSEQ multiplex PCR; TCRdb's copy has only in-frame clones and leaves some out. The table shows around 100,000 clones, with less than 70% occurring only once. PBMCs provided sorted CD4+ and CD8+ T cells. The sequence was collected from a human donor in good health. The chain has TRBV14 and TRBJ1-5; D gene ambiguous. Source material: CD4+ T cells sorted from blood. The CDR3 sequence is CASSQSNSNQPQHF. The DNA of the CDR3 is TGTGCCAGCAGCCAAAGTAATAGCAATCAGCCCCAGCATTTT.